The 10 T cell receptor beta chains listed next were all sequenced from one sample in a study of memory CD4+ T cells and cytomegalovirus serostatus (dated by TCRdb to between 2019 and 2020). Single viable CD3+CD4+CD8-CD45RO+ cells were sorted as memory CD4+ T cells on a FACSAria II. Libraries were built with the immunoSEQ multiplex PCR assay. In its TCRdb copy, this immuneACCESS table keeps in-frame sequences only and misses some clones. Where compared with another copy, unresolved V genes explain less than half of these, and the others have no known cause. For this sample there are about 82,000 clones; about 85% appear just once. The top ten clonotypes cover less than 0.9% of the sample. Material for sequencing was memory CD4+ T cells from blood. These TCRs come from an adult in good health and CMV-seronegative.

The table lists this clone with a count of one. The rearrangement joins TRBV19 to TRBJ1-2, with D unclear. Germline-derived CDR1 and CDR2 are LNHDA and SQIVND (reference sequence). The CDR3 contains 15 residues. V was clipped by 10 bases and J by 4 bases, with 22 bases between them. The CDR3 is CATKYPGEAIYGYTF. CDR3 DNA: TGTGCCACTAAATACCCCGGGGAGGCAATCTATGGCTACACCTTC.

This clone was observed once. The chain employs TRBV7-9 and TRBJ1-1; D is perhaps TRBD1 (6 bases). The CDR3 runs to 13 residues. CDR1 SEHNR and CDR2 FQNEAQ come from the germline V gene (reference sequence). Trimming shortened V by 6 bases and J by 5 bases, and 13 bases separated the two germline ends. The CDR3 sequence: CASSLNRETEAFF. In DNA, the CDR3 is TGTGCCAGCAGTCTCAACAGGGAGACTGAAGCTTTCTTT.

The chain couples TRBV11-2 to TRBJ1-4; 9 bases fit TRBD1. The V segment lost 3 bases and the J segment 4 bases; nucleotides outside the gene matches: 3. The CDR3 covers 15 residues. Germline lookup yields CDR1 SGHAT and CDR2 FQNNGV. In nucleotides, the CDR3 is TGTGCCAGCAGCTTGGGGGACAGGGATAATGAAAAACTGTTTTTT. Translation: CASSLGDRDNEKLFF.

This clone was counted a single time. The chain recombines TRBV6-5 with TRBJ2-3; 7 bases are a match to TRBD2. CDR3 length: 15 residues. CDR1 is MNHEY, CDR2 SVGAGI, per germline. Germline trimming cut 6 bases from V and 0 bases from J; bases unmatched to any gene: 6. This chain's CDR3 is CASSWGGASTDTQYF. The CDR3 DNA reads TGTGCCAGCAGCTGGGGGGGAGCTAGCACAGATACGCAGTATTTT.

The rearrangement joins TRBV2 to TRBJ1-3; D gene ambiguous. The germline gives CDR1 SNHLY, CDR2 FYNNEI. V was pared by 8 bases and J by 9 bases, with 8 bases between. The CDR3 runs 10 residues. The CDR3: CASGQVTIYF. CDR3 DNA: TGTGCCAGCGGTCAGGTCACCATATATTTT.

This rearrangement joins TRBV30 to TRBJ1-4; unclear D gene. Germline lookup yields CDR1 GTSNPN and CDR2 SVGIG (reference sequence). Trimming pared 0 bases from V and 4 bases from J, leaving 9 bases between. The CDR3 is made up of 14 amino acids. The CDR3 sequence: CAWSVTENNEKLFF. For the CDR3, the DNA is TGTGCCTGGAGTGTAACAGAGAATAATGAAAAACTGTTTTTT.

A few counts support this clone. CDR3 nucleotide sequence: TGTGCCAGCAGCAGACAGGGGGACACCGGGGAGCTGTTTTTT. It encodes CASSRQGDTGELFF. The chain carries TRBV7-8 and TRBJ2-2; TRBD1 aligns across 9 bases. The CDR3 has 14 residues. Germline trimming cut 5 bases from V and 3 bases from J; bases unmatched to any gene: 1. The V gene's germline CDR1 is SGHVS and CDR2 FQNEAQ.

In this sample, this clone turned up once. In DNA, the CDR3 is TGTGCCAGCAGTTCCCGCGGGGCCAATACTCAGCCCCAGCATTTT. Translated: CASSSRGANTQPQHF. The chain uses TRBV27 and TRBJ1-5, with D maybe TRBD1 (5 bases). With 4 bases removed from V and 6 bases from J, the gap between germline ends came to 16 bases. The CDR3 has 15 amino acids. Looked up from germline, CDR1 is MNHEY and CDR2 is SMNVEV (reference sequence).

The genes are TRBV9 and TRBJ1-2; 7 positions match TRBD1. After removal of 0 bases from V and 7 bases from J, the junction contained 9 bases not matched to a gene. The germline CDR1 and CDR2 sequences are SGDLS and YYNGEE. The CDR3 length is 15 residues. The CDR3 nucleotides read TGTGCCAGCAGCGTAGTTGCAGGGGGGTACGGTGGCTACACCTTC. It specifies CASSVVAGGYGGYTF.

The V gene is TRBV11-2, the J gene TRBJ1-1; no firm D call. Per the germline V gene, CDR1 is SGHAT and CDR2 is FQNNGV. This CDR3 comprises 16 residues. Trimming removed 5 bases from V and 6 bases from J, with 22 bases in between. CDR3 DNA sequence: TGTGCCAGCAGCCCCGGGGTACGAGGGCCAAGCCCTGAAGCTTTCTTT. It specifies CASSPGVRGPSPEAFF.